This T cell receptor beta chain was identified in a study of T cell responses to AZD1222 COVID-19 vaccine. Broader study findings: Clonal diversity was possibly underestimated; the donors were predominantly white British and more often female. Across spike, vaccine-associated CD4 TCRs were found, dominant at 160-218 and 743-854.

CDR3 length: 14 amino acids. V shed 8 bases and J shed 1 base, with 13 bases lying between them. The germline CDR1 and CDR2 sequences are MGHDK and SYGVNS. Samples with a second dose at about 4 or about 12 weeks were pooled together. Libraries were prepared by immunoSEQ multiplex PCR; TCRdb keeps only in-frame clonotypes and omits some of them. In the table there are around 150,000 clones, about 94% of which are singletons. Remarks on this clone: As yet, its antigen is unknown.

The TCR sequence derives from an adult who received the AZD1222 COVID-19 vaccine. The material sequenced was peripheral blood, taken 28 days after the second AZD1222 dose. The chain joins TRBV25-1 to TRBJ2-3, with unresolved D. The chain's CDR3 is CASSTVRGTDTQYF. Written as DNA, the CDR3 is TGTGCCAGCTCTACAGTTCGGGGCACAGATACGCAGTATTTT.